The clone carrying this T cell receptor beta chain was counted at least ten times. What it recognizes is unknown. Primers used in a second PCR of roughly 7 to 11 cycles were a sample-barcoded 5' primer and a J-beta primer mix. Each CDR3 protein is one row after TCRdb ran MiXCR on the 5' RACE reads. The table includes about 590,000 distinct CDR3 sequences, about 30% detected once. There are 15 residues in the CDR3. Germline V gene data show CDR1 as MNHNS and CDR2 as SASEGT. The ends were cut back, 4 bases at V and 4 bases at J, with 16 bases in the middle. The data originate from a study of blood T cells in healthy people across ages. Overall study findings and caveats: Naive T cell percentage and TCR beta diversity correlated strongly. The recorded TCR beta diversity per million T cells decreased in a roughly linear manner with age.

This clonotype was sampled from a woman aged 80 or over in good health. Material: blood. V and J are TRBV6-1 and TRBJ1-1; D might be TRBD1 (6 bases). DNA of the CDR3: TGTGCCAGCAGTGGAGGGGACTCAGGGGTCACTGAAGCTTTCTTT. This sequence encodes CASSGGDSGVTEAFF.